This entry lists 7 T cell receptor beta chains sequenced from one sample in a study of OX40 agonist ivuxolimab in advanced cancers. Clones were sequenced by immunoSEQ multiplex PCR, and TCRdb holds only the in-frame ones, with some missing. In the table there are 20,000 to 25,000 clones, approximately 80% of which are singletons. The input for sequencing was CD4+ or CD8+ T cells sorted from blood, taken in a trial of the OX40 agonist ivuxolimab. These receptors were collected from an adult with an advanced solid tumor such as melanoma, head and neck, liver or kidney cancer.

V gene TRBV30 combines with J gene TRBJ1-2; 8 positions match TRBD1. This CDR3 spans 13 amino acids. Looked up from germline, CDR1 is GTSNPN and CDR2 is SVGIG (reference sequence). V gave up 2 bases and J gave up 8 bases; unmatched junction bases: 7. CDR3 sequence (DNA): TGTGCCTGGAGTTCCGGACAGGGAGGCGGCTACACCTTC. The encoded protein is CAWSSGQGGGYTF.

The chain has TRBV5-1 and TRBJ2-7, with 11 bases lining up with TRBD1. V shed 2 bases and J 3 bases; nucleotides not matched to a gene: 4. This CDR3 has 15 amino acids. Germline CDR1 SGHRS, CDR2 YFSETQ. The CDR3 loop reads CASSFKGQGDYEQYF. The DNA for the CDR3 is TGCGCCAGCAGCTTCAAGGGACAGGGGGACTACGAGCAGTACTTC.

The chain employs TRBV7-3 and TRBJ2-2; a possible D gene is TRBD2 (6 bases). V lost 2 bases to trimming and J lost 6 bases, with 16 bases between them. This CDR3 spans 16 amino acids. Germline V lookup: CDR1 SGHTA, CDR2 FQGTGA. The CDR3 spells CASSLVRGGYAGELFF. For the CDR3, the DNA is TGTGCCAGCAGCTTAGTGCGGGGAGGCTACGCCGGGGAGCTGTTTTTT.

The J gene is TRBJ2-5, the V gene TRBV6-1; 10 bases are shared with TRBD2. J was trimmed by 4 bases and V by 4 bases; bases with no gene match: 6. CDR1 is MNHNS and CDR2 is SASEGT in the germline V gene. This CDR3 spans 15 amino acids. This chain's CDR3 is CASSVEREGRETQYF. The CDR3 bases are TGTGCCAGCAGTGTCGAGCGGGAGGGCCGAGAGACCCAGTACTTC.

In the case of this clone: A read error may produce the germline difference seen at one junction end. V gene TRBV4-2 combines with J gene TRBJ2-1; 13 nucleotides line up with TRBD2. The CDR3 runs to 13 residues. In germline, CDR1 is LGHNA, CDR2 YNFKEQ. CDR3 DNA sequence: TGTGCCAGCAGCCCCGGGACTAGCGGGATGCGGATCTTC. It translates to CASSPGTSGMRIF.

The V gene is TRBV5-3, the J gene TRBJ2-7; 11 positions match TRBD1. TRBV5-3 is an open reading frame whose function is uncertain. After removal of 10 bases from V and 4 bases from J, the junction contained 10 bases not matched to a gene. The CDR3 extends over 14 amino acids. CDR3 DNA: TGTGCCTGGACAAAGGGGACAGGGGGGTACGAGCAGTACTTC. It specifies CAWTKGTGGYEQYF.

This clone appeared once. The rearrangement links TRBV2 to TRBJ1-5; tentatively, D is TRBD1 (6 bases). The length of the CDR3 is 17 residues. Trimming removed 6 bases from V and 3 bases from J, with 21 bases in between. Germline-derived CDR1 and CDR2 are SNHLY and FYNNEI. CDR3 in DNA: TGTGCCAGCAGGGCGCCGTTTATTGGGGGCTCCAATCAGCCCCAGCATTTT. This translates into CASRAPFIGGSNQPQHF.